One sample yielded the 9 T cell receptor beta chains listed below, sequenced in a study of shared clonotypes between healthy human individuals. TCRdb's copy holds only in-frame clones and misses some; the assay was immunoSEQ multiplex PCR. This sample has about 110,000 clones, with over 65% found just once. What was sequenced was memory CD8+ T cells sorted from blood. Subset indicated: CD45RO+ cells pooled with CCR7-negative TemRA cells. Source of these receptors: a woman in her 30s in good health.

The chain joins TRBV4-2 to TRBJ2-2; 10 bases align to TRBD2. The CDR3 sequence is 16 residues long. Germline V gene lookup returns CDR1 LGHNA and CDR2 YNFKEQ. V was clipped by 0 bases and J by 7 bases; unmatched bases: 5. CDR3: CASSQDSAGGSGELFF. The CDR3 nucleotides are TGTGCCAGCAGCCAAGACTCAGCGGGGGGGAGCGGGGAGCTGTTTTTT.

This clone was detected a few times. CDR3 sequence (DNA): TGTGCCAGCAGTGATATTAACAGGGGACATGGCTACACCTTC. Encoded protein: CASSDINRGHGYTF. The chain joins TRBV25-1 to TRBJ1-2; TRBD1 agrees at 7 bases. Germline loops: CDR1 MGHDK, CDR2 SYGVNS. The CDR3 extends over 14 amino acids. V shed 3 bases, J shed 6 bases, and the junction held 7 bases outside the gene matches.

This clone was seen a handful of times. The chain carries TRBV29-1 and TRBJ1-2; D remains ambiguous. The CDR3 consists of 11 residues. The germline CDR1 and CDR2 sequences are SQVTM and ANQGSEA. V was cut by 2 bases and J by 2 bases, with 3 bases left in between. The CDR3 DNA is TGCAGCGTTGAAAAGAACTATGGCTACACCTTC. The encoded protein is CSVEKNYGYTF.

The chain uses TRBV13 and TRBJ2-7; D unresolved. Germline V CDR1 and CDR2: PRHDT, FYEKMQ (reference sequence). The V gene lost 3 bases and the J gene lost 3 bases, with 6 bases spanning the gap. The CDR3 is 12 amino acids. In nucleotides, the CDR3 is TGTGCCAGCAGCTTGCTGGGCTACGAGCAGTACTTC. Translating it yields CASSLLGYEQYF. The full variable domain, its missing parts supplied by reference TRBV13 and TRBJ2-7, is AAGVIQSPRHLIKEKRETATLKCYPIPRHDTVYWYQQGPGQDPQFLISFYEKMQSDKGSIPDRFSAQQFSDYHSELNMSSLELGDSALYFCASSLLGYEQYFGPGTRLTVT.

The chain carries TRBV7-9 and TRBJ2-2; 12 bases fit TRBD2. This CDR3 contains 17 residues. Germline CDR1 and CDR2: SEHNR and FQNEAQ (reference sequence). The ends lost 4 bases at V and 7 bases at J; junction bases unmatched: 10. CDR3 in amino acids: CASSSPRLAGVVGELFF. For the CDR3, the DNA is TGTGCCAGCAGCTCCCCTCGACTAGCGGGAGTGGTCGGGGAGCTGTTTTTT.

J is TRBJ1-1 and V is TRBV6-1; D gene unclear. Germline V gene data show CDR1 as MNHNS and CDR2 as SASEGT. The CDR3 loop spans 15 amino acids. V lost 1 base to trimming and J lost 0 bases, with 9 bases between them. CDR3 in DNA: TGTGCCAGCAGTGAAGTGTCACGGATGAACACTGAAGCTTTCTTT. It specifies CASSEVSRMNTEAFF.

This rearrangement joins TRBV5-1 to TRBJ2-5; 10 bases map to TRBD2. This CDR3 region has 15 residues. The germline V gene encodes CDR1 SGHRS and CDR2 YFSETQ. Trimming removed 2 bases from V and 3 bases from J; junction bases left unmatched: 4. CDR3: CASSFTSGREETQYF. DNA of the CDR3: TGCGCCAGCAGCTTTACGAGCGGGAGGGAAGAGACCCAGTACTTC. Supplemented by reference TRBV5-1 and TRBJ2-5, the full variable domain reads KAGVTQTPRYLIKTRGQQVTLSCSPISGHRSVSWYQQTPGQGLQFLFEYFSETQRNKGNFPGRFSGRQFSNSRSEMNVSTLELGDSALYLCASSFTSGREETQYFGPGTRLLVL.

The gene calls are TRBV30 and TRBJ1-4, with D hard to call. CDR1 is GTSNPN and CDR2 is SVGIG in the germline V gene (reference sequence). This CDR3 region has 16 residues. Trimming removed 0 bases from V and 8 bases from J, with 19 bases in between. CDR3 loop: CAWSVLSGAGREKLFF. In nucleotides, the CDR3 is TGTGCCTGGAGTGTACTTTCGGGAGCCGGGAGGGAAAAACTGTTTTTT.

The rearrangement joins TRBV5-6 to TRBJ2-7, with D perhaps matching TRBD2 (6 bases). The CDR3 is 14 residues long. Trimming removed 5 bases at V and 4 bases at J, with 16 bases between. CDR1 SGHDT and CDR2 YYEEEE come from the germline V gene. CDR3 coding DNA: TGTGCCAGCAGTTTCACACTAGCTCGGTACGAGCAGTACTTC. Its translation is CASSFTLARYEQYF.